This T cell receptor (beta chain) stems from a study of T cell responses to AZD1222 COVID-19 vaccine. Germline CDR1 is MNHEY and CDR2 is SMNVEV (reference sequence). V was pared by 1 base and J by 1 base, with 8 bases between. The CDR3 extends over 14 amino acids. Profiled with immunoSEQ multiplex PCR; TCRdb holds only in-frame clones, not every one. Among 150,000 to 200,000 clones listed, approximately 90% were seen once. As for this clone: The antigen is not known.

General study results and limits: Unmutated variant regions reportedly attract nearly half of all spike-specific TCRs.

The V call is TRBV27, the J call TRBJ2-7; TRBD1 might be the D (6 bases). This clonotype was sampled from an adult in good health. The sample was peripheral blood, taken on day 0 of AZD1222 vaccination. The CDR3 bases are TGTGCCAGCAGTTTATATCAGGGGTCCTACGAGCAGTACTTC. This gives the protein CASSLYQGSYEQYF.